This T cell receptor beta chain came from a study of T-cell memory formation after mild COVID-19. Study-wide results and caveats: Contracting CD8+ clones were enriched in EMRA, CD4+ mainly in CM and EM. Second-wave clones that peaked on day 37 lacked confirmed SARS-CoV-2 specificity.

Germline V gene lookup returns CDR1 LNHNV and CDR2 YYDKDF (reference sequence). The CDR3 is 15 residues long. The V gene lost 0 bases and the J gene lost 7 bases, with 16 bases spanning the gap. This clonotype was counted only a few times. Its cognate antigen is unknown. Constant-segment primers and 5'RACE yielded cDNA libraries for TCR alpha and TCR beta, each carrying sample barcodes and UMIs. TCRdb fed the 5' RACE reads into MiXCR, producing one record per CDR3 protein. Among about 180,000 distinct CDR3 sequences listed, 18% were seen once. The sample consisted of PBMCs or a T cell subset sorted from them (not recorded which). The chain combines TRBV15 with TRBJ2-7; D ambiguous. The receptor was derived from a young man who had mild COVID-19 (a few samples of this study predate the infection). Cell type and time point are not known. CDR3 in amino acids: CATSRENRGSSEQYV. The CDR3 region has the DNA TGTGCCACCAGCAGAGAAAACAGAGGTTCGAGTGAGCAGTACGTC.